Below are 30 T cell receptor beta chains sequenced from a single sample in a study of cytomegalovirus exposure and HLA in healthy donors. 60 Vbeta and 13 Jbeta primers were used in PCR. The data were produced by immunoSEQ multiplex PCR, yet TCRdb's version contains in-frame clones alone and is incomplete. The sample has fewer than 130,000 clones, roughly three quarters seen once. The sequencing input was PBMCs. The receptors shown here come from a man aged 25-40 years in good health and CMV-seropositive.

This chain uses TRBV11-2 with TRBJ2-7, with 8 bases identical to TRBD1. V lost 4 bases, J lost 1 base, and 6 bases stayed unmatched. CDR1 and CDR2 from the germline V gene are SGHAT and FQNNGV. The CDR3 has 15 residues. CDR3 residues: CASSYGQGGSYEQYF. The CDR3 nucleotides read TGTGCCAGCAGCTATGGACAGGGAGGTTCCTACGAGCAGTACTTC. Variable domain in full (rest from reference TRBV11-2 and TRBJ2-7): EAGVAQSPRYKIIEKRQSVAFWCNPISGHATLYWYQQILGQGPKLLIQFQNNGVVDDSQLPKDRFSAERLKGVDSTLKIQPAKLEDSAVYLCASSYGQGGSYEQYFGPGTRLTVT.

This clone is termed medium-sized. The V and J genes are TRBV6-1 and TRBJ1-2; the D gene is possibly TRBD1 (5 bases). The CDR3 has 14 amino acids. Trimming pared 3 bases from V and 8 bases from J, leaving 16 bases between. Germline V CDR1 and CDR2: MNHNS, SASEGT. CDR3 sequence reads: CASSDFRGGLGYTF. The CDR3 DNA is TGTGCCAGCAGTGATTTCCGGGGGGGGTTAGGCTACACCTTC.

The rearrangement links TRBV27 to TRBJ2-7, with D maybe TRBD2 (7 bases). The CDR3 consists of 15 residues. The V and J ends lost 2 bases and 4 bases respectively, with 15 bases between them. In germline, CDR1 is MNHEY, CDR2 SMNVEV (reference sequence). This CDR3 is CASSLVAGEGYEQYF. DNA of the CDR3: TGTGCCAGCAGTTTAGTGGCAGGGGAGGGATACGAGCAGTACTTC.

The CDR3: CASSLVPGGSTDTQYF. CDR3 sequence (DNA): TGTGCCAGCAGCTTGGTTCCGGGGGGGAGCACAGATACGCAGTATTTT. The V and J genes are TRBV5-5 and TRBJ2-3; TRBD2 matches 8 bases. There are 16 residues in the CDR3. From germline, CDR1 is SGHKS and CDR2 YYEKEE (reference sequence). After removal of 0 bases from V and 0 bases from J, the junction contained 3 bases not matched to a gene. Full variable domain (remainder filled in from reference TRBV5-5 and TRBJ2-3): DAGVTQSPTHLIKTRGQQVTLRCSPISGHKSVSWYQQVLGQGPQFIFQYYEKEERGRGNFPDRFSARQFPNYSSELNVNALLLGDSALYLCASSLVPGGSTDTQYFGPGTRLTVL.

The V and J genes are TRBV5-1 and TRBJ2-3; 14 nucleotides line up with TRBD2. The CDR3 runs 17 residues. Germline CDR1 is SGHRS and CDR2 is YFSETQ. V shed 4 bases and J 0 bases; nucleotides not matched to a gene: 4. The CDR3 sequence: CASSPTSGGGSTDTQYF. Written as DNA, the CDR3 is TGCGCCAGCAGCCCGACTAGCGGGGGGGGTAGCACAGATACGCAGTATTTT. Using reference TRBV5-1 and TRBJ2-3 for the parts outside the CDR3, the full variable domain is KAGVTQTPRYLIKTRGQQVTLSCSPISGHRSVSWYQQTPGQGLQFLFEYFSETQRNKGNFPGRFSGRQFSNSRSEMNVSTLELGDSALYLCASSPTSGGGSTDTQYFGPGTRLTVL.

J is TRBJ2-1 and V is TRBV5-1; 11 bases align to TRBD2. The CDR3 is 16 residues long. Germline V lookup: CDR1 SGHRS, CDR2 YFSETQ. V was pared by 4 bases and J by 2 bases, with 5 bases of the junction left unmatched. The CDR3 DNA follows: TGCGCCAGCAGCAGACTAGCGGGGTTCGCCTACAATGAGCAGTTCTTC. It translates to CASSRLAGFAYNEQFF.

The chain couples TRBV5-6 to TRBJ2-1; possibly TRBD2 for D (6 bases). Germline loops: CDR1 SGHDT, CDR2 YYEEEE. Trimming removed 3 bases at V and 0 bases at J, with 13 bases between. The CDR3 sequence is 16 residues long. The CDR3 coding sequence is TGTGCCAGCAGCTCGCTTCGGGGGAGCTCCTACAATGAGCAGTTCTTC. Protein sequence: CASSSLRGSSYNEQFF.

CDR3 residues: CASSFMGGGGMNTEAFF. The DNA for the CDR3 is TGTGCCAGCAGCTTTATGGGGGGAGGGGGTATGAACACTGAAGCTTTCTTT. The chain is built from TRBV13 and TRBJ1-1, with D possibly TRBD1 on 6 matching bases. Looked up from germline, CDR1 is PRHDT and CDR2 is FYEKMQ (reference sequence). The CDR3 consists of 17 residues. V shed 3 bases and J shed 0 bases, with 17 bases lying between them.

This clone was recorded only once. The J gene is TRBJ2-7, the V gene TRBV21-1; TRBD1 was called by the table and not checked on the DNA. TRBV21-1 is an annotated pseudogene. This CDR3 contains 15 residues. The DNA for the CDR3 is TGTGCCAGCGGCCCCTTCCGCGACAGAGTCTACGAGCAGTACTTC. It translates to CASGPFRDRVYEQYF.

V gene TRBV29-1 combines with J gene TRBJ2-3, with 9 nucleotides matching TRBD2. There are 16 residues in the CDR3. Trimming cost V 1 base and J 0 bases; bases outside gene matches: 5. Per germline, CDR1 SQVTM and CDR2 ANQGSEA. This CDR3 reads CSVEGGLAGSTDTQYF. DNA of the CDR3: TGCAGCGTTGAAGGGGGGCTAGCGGGGAGCACAGATACGCAGTATTTT.

Written as DNA, the CDR3 is TGTGCCAGCAGTGAACCGGGACAGCTCGAGAACACTGAAGCTTTCTTT. It encodes CASSEPGQLENTEAFF. The chain links TRBV6-1 to TRBJ1-1; 7 bases are shared with TRBD1. Germline CDR1 reads MNHNS; CDR2 reads SASEGT. CDR3 length: 16 amino acids. The V gene end was trimmed by 2 bases and the J gene end by 1 base; junction bases not matched to a gene: 7.

In this sample, this clone turned up a few times. V and J are TRBV5-8 and TRBJ1-1; D gene uncertain. This CDR3 is built from 12 residues. Germline V gene lookup returns CDR1 SGHTS and CDR2 YDEGEE. Between the trimmed V and J ends, which lost 0 bases and 5 bases, there was a span of 5 bases. The CDR3 is CASSLGRTEAFF. CDR3 nucleotide sequence: TGTGCCAGCAGCTTGGGCAGAACTGAAGCTTTCTTT. Full variable domain (outside the CDR3, taken from reference TRBV5-8 and TRBJ1-1): EAGVTQSPTHLIKTRGQQATLRCSPISGHTSVYWYQQALGLGLQFLLWYDEGEERNRGNFPPRFSGRQFPNYSSELNVNALELEDSALYLCASSLGRTEAFFGQGTRLTVV.

This clone showed up just a few times. The chain links TRBV10-1 to TRBJ2-3, with D hard to call. The germline V gene has CDR1 WNHNN and CDR2 SYGVQD (reference sequence). Trimming removed 2 bases at V and 4 bases at J, with 7 bases between. This CDR3 has 13 residues. The DNA for the CDR3 is TGCGCCAGCAGTGAGCACGGGTCAGATACGCAGTATTTT. Encoded protein: CASSEHGSDTQYF.

This chain uses TRBV27 with TRBJ2-7, with 11 bases identical to TRBD1. V shed 2 bases, J shed 2 bases, and the junction held 5 bases outside the gene matches. The germline CDR1 and CDR2 sequences are MNHEY and SMNVEV (reference sequence). This CDR3 region has 16 residues. The CDR3 sequence is CASSLKWTGGAYEQYF. CDR3 sequence (DNA): TGTGCCAGCAGTTTAAAGTGGACAGGGGGCGCCTACGAGCAGTACTTC.

This clone was found once. The V call is TRBV7-3, the J call TRBJ2-3; 7 bases align to TRBD1. Germline lookup yields CDR1 SGHTA and CDR2 FQGTGA. The CDR3 sequence is 14 residues long. After removal of 5 bases from V and 1 base from J, the junction contained 3 bases not matched to a gene. CDR3 sequence (DNA): TGTGCCAGCAGCCAAGACAGGGGCACAGATACGCAGTATTTT. Amino acids: CASSQDRGTDTQYF.

This chain joins TRBV11-2 and TRBJ2-3; D is uncertain. The CDR3 sequence is 14 residues long. Germline V CDR1 and CDR2: SGHAT, FQNNGV. Trimming removed 7 bases from V and 4 bases from J, with 15 bases in between. The CDR3 sequence: CASTTLAVPDTQYF. Here the CDR3 DNA reads TGTGCCAGCACCACCCTGGCGGTCCCAGATACGCAGTATTTT.

Points on this clone: In this CDR3 the conserved last residue, phenylalanine or tryptophan, is missing, so a read error is likely. The CDR3 DNA follows: TGCGCCAGCAGCTTGGGAGGTTCTAACTATGGCTACACCCTC. Its translation is CASSLGGSNYGYTL. This chain connects TRBV5-1 to TRBJ1-2; unclear D gene. V dropped 0 bases and J dropped 0 bases, with 6 bases sitting between them. CDR1 and CDR2 (germline): SGHRS, YFSETQ. The CDR3 contains 14 residues.

This clone has only a few counts. This chain links TRBV10-3 with TRBJ1-2, with a weak D call TRBD1 (6 bases). The V end was cut by 10 bases, the J end by 6 bases, with 18 bases between. The CDR3 consists of 13 residues. The germline CDR1 and CDR2 sequences are ENHRY and SYGVKD. This chain's CDR3 is CATLDRRFDGYTF. In DNA form, the CDR3 reads TGTGCCACCCTAGACAGGCGATTCGATGGCTACACCTTC.

This clone was detected only once. The rearrangement links TRBV6-1 to TRBJ1-6; 10 positions agree with TRBD1. V lost 5 bases and J lost 3; bases outside the gene matches: 4. This CDR3 contains 16 residues. Germline V gene sequence: CDR1 MNHNS, CDR2 SASEGT. As DNA, the CDR3 is TGTGCCAGCAGTCAAGGGACAGGGGTCTATAATTCACCCCTCCACTTT. Encoded protein: CASSQGTGVYNSPLHF.

The chain couples TRBV7-2 to TRBJ2-5, with 9 bases identical to TRBD1. The J call may be incorrect, as the DNA end agrees better with TRBJ2-7. CDR1 is SGHTA, CDR2 FQGNSA, per germline. CDR3 size: 15 residues. The CDR3 sequence: CASTPFGTGTNEQYF. CDR3 nucleotide sequence: TGTGCCAGCACCCCGTTCGGGACAGGGACCAACGAGCAGTACTTC.

V is TRBV29-1 and J is TRBJ1-2; 8 nucleotides line up with TRBD1. The germline V gene has CDR1 SQVTM and CDR2 ANQGSEA. This CDR3 has 12 amino acids. Trimming cost V 3 bases and J 12 bases; bases outside gene matches: 9. CDR3 protein: CSVEDRVGIHTF. The DNA of the CDR3 is TGCAGCGTTGAGGACAGGGTAGGGATTCACACCTTC.

The rearrangement uses TRBV5-1 and TRBJ1-4; tentative D call: TRBD1 (5 bases). Germline CDR1 is SGHRS and CDR2 is YFSETQ. The CDR3 is 14 residues long. Trimming stripped 0 bases from V and 8 bases from J, with 11 bases between. Here the CDR3 DNA reads TGCGCCAGCAGCTTGGGGGGCTTGGAAGAAAAACTGTTTTTT. As protein: CASSLGGLEEKLFF.

This clone was observed once. The gene calls are TRBV6-1 and TRBJ1-2; TRBD1 matches at 8 bases. Germline V gene sequence: CDR1 MNHNS, CDR2 SASEGT. V gave up 5 bases and J gave up 6 bases; unmatched junction bases: 8. This CDR3 comprises 14 residues. CDR3 DNA: TGTGCCAGCAGTCGCTCAGGGGGCGTTGATGGCTACACCTTC. Translation: CASSRSGGVDGYTF.

This chain joins TRBV15 and TRBJ2-7, with TRBD1 as a possible D gene (6 bases). Germline values: CDR1 LNHNV, CDR2 YYDKDF (reference sequence). Trimming shortened V by 3 bases and J by 0 bases, and 12 bases separated the two germline ends. The CDR3 spans 15 residues. The CDR3 is CATSSRGQLSYEQYF. The CDR3 nucleotides read TGTGCCACCAGCAGCCGAGGACAGCTCTCCTACGAGCAGTACTTC.

V and J are TRBV30 and TRBJ2-3, with D maybe TRBD1 (6 bases). V was pared by 7 bases and J by 4 bases, with 18 bases between. CDR1 GTSNPN and CDR2 SVGIG come from the germline V gene (reference sequence). The CDR3 length is 14 residues. CDR3: CASAGVGGADTQYF. The CDR3 DNA follows: TGTGCCTCCGCAGGGGTTGGTGGCGCAGATACGCAGTATTTT. The full variable domain, rest sourced from reference TRBV30 and TRBJ2-3, is SQTIHQWPATLVQPVGSPLSLECTVEGTSNPNLYWYRQAAGRGLQLLFYSVGIGQISSEVPQNLSASRPQDRQFILSSKKLLLSDSGFYLCASAGVGGADTQYFGPGTRLTVL.

This chain joins TRBV25-1 and TRBJ2-7; 12 bases fit TRBD2. The CDR3 has 15 residues. Germline V gene data show CDR1 as MGHDK and CDR2 as SYGVNS. V lost 5 bases and J lost 0; bases outside the gene matches: 2. CDR3 bases: TGTGCCAGCAGTCTAGCGGGGGGGATCTCCTACGAGCAGTACTTC. This translates into CASSLAGGISYEQYF.

The chain combines TRBV30 with TRBJ1-6; D may be TRBD1 (6 bases). V lost 2 bases to trimming and J lost 5 bases, with 13 bases between them. CDR3 size: 15 residues. Germline V gene data show CDR1 as GTSNPN and CDR2 as SVGIG (reference sequence). Here the CDR3 DNA reads TGTGCCTGGAGTCTCCCCAGGGGAAATAATTCACCCCTCCACTTT. Translated, it gives CAWSLPRGNNSPLHF.

The V gene is TRBV25-1, the J gene TRBJ1-1, with D possibly TRBD1 on 5 matching bases. CDR1 is MGHDK, CDR2 SYGVNS, per germline. This CDR3 region has 11 residues. V was cut by 1 base and J by 13 bases, with 10 bases left in between. The CDR3 protein is CASSESGGYFF. The CDR3 DNA reads as TGTGCCAGCAGTGAATCTGGGGGGTATTTCTTT.

This clone was observed a single time. J is TRBJ2-3 and V is TRBV10-1, with D perhaps matching TRBD1 (5 bases). Germline V gene sequence: CDR1 WNHNN, CDR2 SYGVQD (reference sequence). The CDR3 totals 15 residues. The V end lost 1 base, the J end lost 2 bases, and 10 bases lay between the germline ends. The CDR3 DNA follows: TGCGCCAGCAGTGAGTTTAGGGGTAACACAGATACGCAGTATTTT. It codes for CASSEFRGNTDTQYF.

The V call is TRBV5-6, the J call TRBJ2-7; D may be TRBD2 (5 bases). Germline V lookup: CDR1 SGHDT, CDR2 YYEEEE. Trimming pared 4 bases from V and 3 bases from J, leaving 20 bases between. This CDR3 region has 16 residues. CDR3 sequence reads: CASSLMFRTTNYEQYF. The CDR3 DNA sequence: TGTGCCAGCAGCCTGATGTTTCGGACGACTAACTACGAGCAGTACTTC.